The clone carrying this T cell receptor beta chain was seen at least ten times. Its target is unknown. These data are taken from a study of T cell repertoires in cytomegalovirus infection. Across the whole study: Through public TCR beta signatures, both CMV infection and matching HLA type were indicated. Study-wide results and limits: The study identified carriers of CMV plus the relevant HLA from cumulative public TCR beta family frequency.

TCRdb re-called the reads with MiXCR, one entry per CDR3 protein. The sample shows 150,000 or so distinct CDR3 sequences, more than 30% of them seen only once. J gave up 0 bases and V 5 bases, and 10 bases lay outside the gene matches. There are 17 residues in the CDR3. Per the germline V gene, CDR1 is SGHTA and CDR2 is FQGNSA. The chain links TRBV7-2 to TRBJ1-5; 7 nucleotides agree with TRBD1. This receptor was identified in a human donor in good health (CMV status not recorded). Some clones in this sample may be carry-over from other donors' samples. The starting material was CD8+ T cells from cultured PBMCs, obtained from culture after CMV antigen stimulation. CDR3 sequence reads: CASSLRQGPYSNQPQHF. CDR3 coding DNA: TGTGCCAGCAGCCTAAGACAGGGACCATATAGCAATCAGCCCCAGCATTTT. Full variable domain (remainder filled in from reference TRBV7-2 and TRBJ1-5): GAGVSQSPSNKVTEKGKDVELRCDPISGHTALYWYRQSLGQGLEFLIYFQGNSAPDKSGLPSDRFSAERTGGSVSTLTIQRTQQEDSAVYLCASSLRQGPYSNQPQHFGDGTRLSIL.